One sample yielded the 15 T cell receptor beta chains listed below, sequenced in a study of neurological immune-mediated disorders (dated by TCRdb to between 2018 and 2020). The protocol used for the library was 5' RACE. Sequencing instrument: Illumina HiSeq 2500. TCRdb reanalyzed the raw reads on its own, using fastp at Q25 for trimming and MiXCR for clone calling, and kept in-frame beta chains. Merged by CDR3 protein, the rows form single entries marked with the most common genes and DNA. A total of 53,000 or so distinct CDR3 sequences appear in this sample, roughly 12% of them only once. The ten largest clonotypes hold roughly a tenth of the sample. The sequenced sample consisted of PBMCs. Receptors were obtained from a woman in her fifties or sixties with HTLV-1-associated myelopathy (HAM/TSP).

This clonotype was counted at least ten times. The CDR3 protein is CASSLDRTGNYEQYF. DNA for the CDR3: TGCGCCAGCAGCTTGGACCGGACAGGGAATTACGAGCAGTACTTC. The rearrangement joins TRBV5-1 to TRBJ2-7, with 8 bases fitting TRBD1. The germline CDR1 and CDR2 sequences are SGHRS and YFSETQ. The ends lost 0 bases at V and 4 bases at J; junction bases unmatched: 6. CDR3 length: 15 amino acids.

This clonotype was observed a single time. A much larger clone lies one base from this, so it may be a read error. The rearrangement joins TRBV5-1 to TRBJ2-1; possible D gene TRBD1, 8 bases. The CDR3 runs 13 residues. Germline V CDR1 and CDR2: SGHRS, YFSETQ. The DNA of the CDR3 is TGCGCCAACAGCGGGGACAGGTGGTATGAGCAGTTCTTC. It encodes CANSGDRWYEQFF.

This clonotype came up many times. A single base separates this from a much larger clone, so it may be a read error. The chain uses TRBV29-1 and TRBJ1-2; D not resolved. With 7 bases removed from V and 10 bases from J, the gap between germline ends came to 13 bases. The CDR3 runs 10 residues. The V gene's germline CDR1 is SQVTM and CDR2 ANQGSEA. The CDR3 nucleotides are TGCAGCGCCCAAGAGGGTGACTACACCTTC. This gives the protein CSAQEGDYTF.

The chain joins TRBV5-1 to TRBJ2-1; the D is unclear. This CDR3 is built from 13 residues. Deletions cut 3 bases from V and 8 bases from J, with 12 bases between. Germline V gives CDR1 SGHRS, CDR2 YFSETQ. This CDR3 reads CASSSAQWYEQFF. CDR3 in DNA: TGCGCCAGCAGCTCCGCACAGTGGTATGAGCAGTTCTTC.

This clonotype has ten or more counts. This chain links TRBV5-1 with TRBJ1-6; 7 bases align to TRBD1. Germline CDR1 and CDR2: SGHRS and YFSETQ. This CDR3 has 14 amino acids. The trim removed 3 bases at V and 5 bases at J, leaving 2 bases unmatched. CDR3 sequence: CASSSDRDNSPLHF. CDR3 coding DNA: TGCGCCAGCAGCTCTGACAGGGATAATTCACCCCTCCACTTT.

The sample holds many counts of this clonotype. This chain joins TRBV5-1 and TRBJ2-4, with TRBD2 matching over 9 bases. V trimming: 4 bases; J trimming: 3 bases; junction bases outside the gene matches: 2. The CDR3 has 14 amino acids. Germline CDR1 is SGHRS and CDR2 is YFSETQ. The CDR3 reads CASSRTSDKNIQYF. The CDR3 bases are TGCGCCAGCAGCCGGACTAGCGACAAAAACATTCAGTACTTC.

This clonotype was detected many times. J is TRBJ1-1 and V is TRBV10-2, with D perhaps matching TRBD1 (5 bases). CDR1 and CDR2 from the germline V gene are WSHSY and SAAADI. Between the trimmed V and J ends, which lost 6 bases and 3 bases, there was a span of 14 bases. The CDR3 loop spans 14 amino acids. The CDR3 DNA sequence: TGCGCCAGCAGGGCTCCCCGGGGGGACACTGAAGCTTTCTTT. Amino acids: CASRAPRGDTEAFF.

This clonotype came up many times. The chain has TRBV2 and TRBJ1-2; weak D call: TRBD1 (6 bases). Germline CDR1 and CDR2: SNHLY and FYNNEI. The CDR3 runs 14 residues. V lost 1 base and J lost 7, with 13 bases in between. CDR3 coding DNA: TGTGCCAGCAGTGAAGGTCGGGGGGCGATTGGCTACACCTTC. It encodes CASSEGRGAIGYTF. The variable domain in full, completed from reference TRBV2 and TRBJ1-2, reads EPEVTQTPSHQVTQMGQEVILRCVPISNHLYFYWYRQILGQKVEFLVSFYNNEISEKSEIFDDQFSVERPDGSNFTLKIRSTKLEDSAMYFCASSEGRGAIGYTFGSGTRLTVV.

This clonotype was seen at least ten times. The V call is TRBV6-5, the J call TRBJ2-2; 12 positions agree with TRBD2. The CDR3 consists of 15 residues. Unmatched junction bases numbered 3, after V lost 2 bases and J lost 8 bases. CDR1 and CDR2 from the germline V gene are MNHEY and SVGAGI. The CDR3 sequence is CASSYPSGRVGELFF. CDR3 sequence (DNA): TGTGCCAGCAGTTACCCTAGCGGGAGGGTGGGGGAGCTGTTTTTT.

This clonotype occurred many times. The chain is built from TRBV20-1 and TRBJ2-5; TRBD2 aligns across 8 bases. CDR1 and CDR2 from the germline V gene are DFQATT and SNEGSKA (reference sequence). This CDR3 is built from 16 residues. V shed 0 bases, J shed 5 bases, and the junction held 11 bases outside the gene matches. The chain's CDR3 is CSAREVAGTVRETQYF. The CDR3, as DNA: TGCAGTGCTAGAGAGGTAGCGGGAACCGTGCGGGAGACCCAGTACTTC.

This clonotype was counted many times. The chain couples TRBV12-3 or TRBV12-4 to TRBJ2-1; D is unresolved. There are 13 residues in the CDR3. The V gene lost 5 bases and the J gene lost 7 bases, with 12 bases spanning the gap. Here the CDR3 DNA reads TGTGCCAGCAGTGCGGACGAAGGGAATGAGCAGTTCTTC. This translates into CASSADEGNEQFF.

The V and J genes are TRBV5-1 and TRBJ2-6; D is possibly TRBD1 (6 bases). This CDR3 has 15 amino acids. Germline CDR1 and CDR2: SGHRS and YFSETQ. With 4 bases removed from V and 8 bases from J, the gap between germline ends came to 16 bases. CDR3 bases: TGCGCCAGCAGCCCGGGAATGGGGACAACCAACGTCCTGACTTTC. The encoded protein is CASSPGMGTTNVLTF.

This clonotype showed up many times. The chain has TRBV20-1 and TRBJ2-7; 12 nucleotides align to TRBD2. Per germline, CDR1 DFQATT and CDR2 SNEGSKA (reference sequence). Trimming took 6 bases from V and 2 from J; bases not matched to a gene: 5. CDR3 size: 14 residues. This chain's CDR3 is CSATTSGRTYEQYF. CDR3 sequence (DNA): TGCAGTGCAACGACTAGCGGGAGAACCTACGAGCAGTACTTC.

This clonotype was counted at least ten times. The chain carries TRBV7-9 and TRBJ2-1; perhaps TRBD2 as D (5 bases). The CDR3 runs to 15 residues. CDR1 is SEHNR and CDR2 is FQNEAQ in the germline V gene (reference sequence). With 8 bases removed from V and 3 bases from J, the gap between germline ends came to 17 bases. CDR3 sequence (DNA): TGTGCCAGCCGAATCGGGGAAGCCCTCTACAATGAGCAGTTCTTC. It translates to CASRIGEALYNEQFF.

The table lists this clonotype with many counts. The junction departs from the called germline gene at one end, perhaps through a read error. V usage is TRBV12-3 or TRBV12-4 and J usage is TRBJ2-1; 7 bases align to TRBD2. The CDR3 extends over 15 amino acids. The CDR3 DNA reads TGCGCCAGCAGCTTAGGCGGGAGCTCCTACAATGAGCAGTTCTTC. Amino acid sequence: CASSLGGSSYNEQFF.